This T cell receptor beta chain was recovered during a study of Graves' ophthalmopathy and Graves' hyperthyroidism (dated by TCRdb to 2016 to 2018). In terms of the full investigation: Peripheral blood was collected before any treatment was given, at the time of initial diagnosis. T-cell repertoires of thyroid tissue and blood were compared in over 5 hyperthyroidism patients. In total, 135 blood samples were TCR-sequenced: fewer than 50 ophthalmopathy, approximately 80 hyperthyroidism and some 17 hyperthyroidism-to-ophthalmopathy patients. Following sample collection, hyperthyroidism patients were given methimazole at a starting dose of 30 mg daily, and ophthalmopathy patients were given high-dose intravenous methylprednisolone. An independent validation cohort was composed of approximately 18 hyperthyroidism patients and about 17 patients who later progressed from hyperthyroidism to ophthalmopathy. To explore V-J signatures distinguishing ophthalmopathy from hyperthyroidism, a discovery set of 100 or so patients (roughly 45 ophthalmopathy, roughly 60 stable hyperthyroidism) was enrolled. The study used signatures of the TCR beta repertoire to tell Graves' ophthalmopathy apart from Graves' hyperthyroidism and to predict which patients would progress to ophthalmopathy.

This clonotype was recorded at least ten times. What antigen it recognizes has not been identified. Per-base quality was not reported, and no clone a single base away is much larger than it. A patient counted as having stable hyperthyroidism if there was no progression to ophthalmopathy within 18 months of follow-up. Hyperthyroidism patients were newly diagnosed, were aged 18 to 65 years, and had a disease duration under 2 months. Patients were excluded if they had other autoimmune diseases, uncontrolled infections, pregnancy or lactation. Clinical symptoms, serum thyroxine, TRAb, thyroid ultrasound and orbital computed tomography formed the basis of the diagnosis. Ficoll-Paque density gradient centrifugation was used to isolate PBMCs from under 11 ml of fresh peripheral blood. Total RNA was extracted using Trizol reagent, and RNA quality was checked on an Agilent 2100 Bioanalyzer. TCR beta CDR3 regions were amplified from RNA transcripts for repertoire sequencing. The first round of RT-PCR was done with HTBI primers and the Qiagen OneStep RT-PCR kit, and was followed by a second round of multiplex PCR, then size selection and purification. Libraries were sequenced on an Illumina HiSeq2000 using paired-end 100 bp reads. Per the source publication's procedure: Reads were processed with SOAPnuke, discarding reads with adapters, uncalled bases, mean Phred below 15, or no exact constant-primer or identifier match. COPE v1.2.5 was used to merge the high-quality paired reads. Unique nucleotide sequences were defined as clonotypes and aligned to IMGT TRB V, D and J references using MiTCR v1.1. The analysis was limited to V-J combinations with a frequency above 0.0001, which together covered over 99% of the repertoires. For each V-J combination, a TCR clonal expansion and chaos score was defined as the ratio of F50 clonal expansion to chaos observed in the TCRdist matrix. Welch's t-statistics and random forest were used to narrow the features down to roughly twelve V-J combinations, which were then fed into a naive Bayes classifier. The similarity between thyroid and blood repertoires was quantified using the Morisita-Horn index. TCRdb ran its own pipeline on the public reads, namely fastp trimming at Q25 and MiXCR clone calling, and kept in-frame beta chains. Merged by CDR3 protein, the rows form single entries marked with the most common genes and DNA. The authors' filters were not applied to this entry. The sample includes some 370,000 distinct CDR3 sequences, with about 17% observed a single time. 2% to 3% of the sample is taken by the ten largest.

The CDR3 goes from the cysteine to the phenylalanine over 12 residues. CDR3 DNA is the only sequence kept; it has 36 bases, read in frame from the first base. Trimming removed 1 base from V and 14 bases from J, leaving 9 bases between the germline ends. Study-wide conclusions, independent of this receptor: In cross-validation, the 13-signature model distinguished ophthalmopathy from stable hyperthyroidism with 85% to 90% sensitivity and 81% to 83% specificity, and in the test set the corresponding values were about 80% and 75%. In validation, the model predicted ophthalmopathy progression with more than 70% sensitivity and about 77% specificity; some 13 predicted patients were CT-confirmed with GO in a median of around 6 months. No statistical method was used to predetermine the sample size, and group allocation was not hidden from the investigators. Most expanded thyroid clonotypes with a frequency above 0.001 also appeared in blood, which suggests that blood repertoires may reflect the immune response in the thyroid.

The chain links TRBV12-3 or TRBV12-4 with TRBJ1-6, with an unclear D gene assignment. Sequencing was done on a sample of peripheral blood. The TCR comes from an adult woman with stable Graves' hyperthyroidism. This receptor carries the CDR3 CASSLGETALHF. The base sequence is TGTGCCAGCAGTTTAGGGGAAACGGCCCTCCACTTT.